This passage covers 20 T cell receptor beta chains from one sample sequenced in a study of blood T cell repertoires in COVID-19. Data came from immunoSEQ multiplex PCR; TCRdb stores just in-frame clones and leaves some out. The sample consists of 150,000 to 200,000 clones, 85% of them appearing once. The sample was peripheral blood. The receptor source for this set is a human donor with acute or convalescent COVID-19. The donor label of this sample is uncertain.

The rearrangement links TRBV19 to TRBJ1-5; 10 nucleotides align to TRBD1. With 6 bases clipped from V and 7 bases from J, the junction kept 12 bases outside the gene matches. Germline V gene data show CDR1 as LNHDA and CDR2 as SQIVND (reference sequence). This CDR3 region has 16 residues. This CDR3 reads CASSTFDRGRSQPQHF. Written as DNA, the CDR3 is TGTGCCAGTAGCACCTTCGACAGGGGGCGAAGCCAGCCCCAGCATTTT.

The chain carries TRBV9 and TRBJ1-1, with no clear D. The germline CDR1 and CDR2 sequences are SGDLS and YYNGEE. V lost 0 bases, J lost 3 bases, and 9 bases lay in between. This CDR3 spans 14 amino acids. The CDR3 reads CASSVGQAYTEAFF. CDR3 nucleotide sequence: TGTGCCAGCAGCGTAGGCCAGGCCTACACTGAAGCTTTCTTT.

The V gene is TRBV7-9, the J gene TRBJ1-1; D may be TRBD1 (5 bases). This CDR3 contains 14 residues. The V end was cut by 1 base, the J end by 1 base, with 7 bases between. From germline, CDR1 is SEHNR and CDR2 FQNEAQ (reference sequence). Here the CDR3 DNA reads TGTGCCAGCAGCTTAGAGCAGGGGAACACTGAAGCTTTCTTT. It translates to CASSLEQGNTEAFF.

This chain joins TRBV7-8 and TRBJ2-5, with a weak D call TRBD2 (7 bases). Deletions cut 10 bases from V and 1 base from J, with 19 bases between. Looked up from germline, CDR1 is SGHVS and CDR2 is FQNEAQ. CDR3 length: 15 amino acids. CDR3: CAIWGGAFPQETQYF. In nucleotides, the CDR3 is TGTGCCATCTGGGGGGGGGCCTTCCCCCAAGAGACCCAGTACTTC. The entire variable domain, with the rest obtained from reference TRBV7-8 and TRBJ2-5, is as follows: GAGVSQSPRYKVAKRGQDVALRCDPISGHVSLFWYQQALGQGPEFLTYFQNEAQLDKSGLPSDRFFAERPEGSVSTLKIQRTQQEDSAVYLCAIWGGAFPQETQYFGPGTRLLVL.

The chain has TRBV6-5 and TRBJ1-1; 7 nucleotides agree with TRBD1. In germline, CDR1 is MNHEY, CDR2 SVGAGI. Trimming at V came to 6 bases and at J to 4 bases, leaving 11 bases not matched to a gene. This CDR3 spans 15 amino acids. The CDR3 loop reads CASRIVGTVITEAFF. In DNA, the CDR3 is TGTGCCAGCAGGATCGTTGGGACAGTTATCACTGAAGCTTTCTTT.

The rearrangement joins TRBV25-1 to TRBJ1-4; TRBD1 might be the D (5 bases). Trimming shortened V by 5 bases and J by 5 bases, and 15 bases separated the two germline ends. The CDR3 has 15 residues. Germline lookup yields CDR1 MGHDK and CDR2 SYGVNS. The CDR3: CASSLGGTMNEKLFF. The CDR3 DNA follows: TGTGCCAGCAGTTTGGGGGGGACTATGAATGAAAAACTGTTTTTT.

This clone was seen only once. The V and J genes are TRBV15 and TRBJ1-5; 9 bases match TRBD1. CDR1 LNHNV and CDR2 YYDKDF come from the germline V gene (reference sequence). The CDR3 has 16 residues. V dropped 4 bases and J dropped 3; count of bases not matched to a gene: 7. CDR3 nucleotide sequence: TGTGCCACCAGCACGTACCGGGACAGGGTCAATCAGCCCCAGCATTTT. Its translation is CATSTYRDRVNQPQHF.

Here the CDR3 reads CASSPALSRPSYNEQFF. The CDR3 DNA follows: TGTGCCAGCTCACCGGCCCTATCTAGACCCTCCTACAATGAGCAGTTCTTC. This rearrangement joins TRBV18 to TRBJ2-1; D is unresolved. This CDR3 region has 17 residues. V lost 3 bases and J lost 0, with 15 bases in between. CDR1 is KGHSH, CDR2 LQKENI, per germline.

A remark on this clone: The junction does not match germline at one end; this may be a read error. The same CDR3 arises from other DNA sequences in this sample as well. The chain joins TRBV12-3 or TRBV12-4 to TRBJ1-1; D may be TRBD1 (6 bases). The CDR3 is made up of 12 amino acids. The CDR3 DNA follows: TGTGCCAGCAGTTTAAGGGACACCGAAGCTTTCTTT. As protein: CASSLRDTEAFF.

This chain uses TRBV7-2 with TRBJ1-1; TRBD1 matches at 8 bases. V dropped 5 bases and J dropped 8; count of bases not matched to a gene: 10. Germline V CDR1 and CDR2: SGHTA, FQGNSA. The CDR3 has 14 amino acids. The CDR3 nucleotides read TGTGCCAGCAGCCGGAGGTACCGGGACAGGGAAGCTTTCTTT. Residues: CASSRRYRDREAFF.

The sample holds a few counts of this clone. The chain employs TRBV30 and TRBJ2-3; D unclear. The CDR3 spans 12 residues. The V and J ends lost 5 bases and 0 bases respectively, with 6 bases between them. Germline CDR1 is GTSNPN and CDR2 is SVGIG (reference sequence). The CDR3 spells CAWGLSTDTQYF. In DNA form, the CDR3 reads TGTGCCTGGGGTCTAAGCACAGATACGCAGTATTTT. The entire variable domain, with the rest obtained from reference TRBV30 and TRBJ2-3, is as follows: SQTIHQWPATLVQPVGSPLSLECTVEGTSNPNLYWYRQAAGRGLQLLFYSVGIGQISSEVPQNLSASRPQDRQFILSSKKLLLSDSGFYLCAWGLSTDTQYFGPGTRLTVL.

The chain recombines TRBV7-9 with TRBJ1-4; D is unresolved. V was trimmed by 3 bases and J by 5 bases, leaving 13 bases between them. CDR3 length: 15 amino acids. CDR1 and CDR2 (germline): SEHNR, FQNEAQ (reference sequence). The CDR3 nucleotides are TGTGCCAGCAGCTTTAGTACGCCCAGGAATGAAAAACTGTTTTTT. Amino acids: CASSFSTPRNEKLFF.

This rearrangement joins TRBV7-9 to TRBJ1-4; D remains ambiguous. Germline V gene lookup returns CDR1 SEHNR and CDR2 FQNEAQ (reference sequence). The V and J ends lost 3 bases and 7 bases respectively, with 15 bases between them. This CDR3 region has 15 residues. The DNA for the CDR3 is TGTGCCAGCAGCTTCGAAAGCTCTGCCCGTGAAAAACTGTTTTTT. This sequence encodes CASSFESSAREKLFF.

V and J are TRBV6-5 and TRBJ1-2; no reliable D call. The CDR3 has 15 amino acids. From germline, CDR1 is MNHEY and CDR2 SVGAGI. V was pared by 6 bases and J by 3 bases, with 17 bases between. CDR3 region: CASRLSAQSHYGYTF. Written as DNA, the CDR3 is TGTGCCAGCAGATTATCCGCACAGTCTCACTATGGCTACACCTTC.

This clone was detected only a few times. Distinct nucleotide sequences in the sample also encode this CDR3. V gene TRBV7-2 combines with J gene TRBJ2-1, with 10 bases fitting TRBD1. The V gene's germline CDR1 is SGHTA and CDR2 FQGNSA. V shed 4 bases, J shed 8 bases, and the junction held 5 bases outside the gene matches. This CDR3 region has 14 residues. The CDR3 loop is CASSYRQGADEQFF. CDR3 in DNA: TGTGCCAGCAGCTACCGACAGGGGGCGGATGAGCAGTTCTTC.

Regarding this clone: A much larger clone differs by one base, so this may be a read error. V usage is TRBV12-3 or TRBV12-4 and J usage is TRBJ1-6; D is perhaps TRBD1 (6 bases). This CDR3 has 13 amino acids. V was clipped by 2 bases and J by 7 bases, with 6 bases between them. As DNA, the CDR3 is TGTGCCAGCAGTTTACAGGGGAATTCACCCCTCCACTTT. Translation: CASSLQGNSPLHF.

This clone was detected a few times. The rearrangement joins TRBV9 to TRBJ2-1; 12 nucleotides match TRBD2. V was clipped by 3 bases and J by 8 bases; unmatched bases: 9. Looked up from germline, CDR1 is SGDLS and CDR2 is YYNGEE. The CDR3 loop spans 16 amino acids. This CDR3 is CASSGKPGLAGHEQFF. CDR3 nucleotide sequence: TGTGCCAGCAGCGGGAAGCCGGGACTAGCGGGCCATGAGCAGTTCTTC.

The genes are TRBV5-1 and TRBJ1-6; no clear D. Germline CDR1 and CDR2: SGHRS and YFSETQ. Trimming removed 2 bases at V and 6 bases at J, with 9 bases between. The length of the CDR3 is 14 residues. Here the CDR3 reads CASSLTQRNSPLHF. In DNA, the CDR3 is TGCGCCAGCAGCTTAACCCAGCGTAATTCACCCCTCCACTTT.

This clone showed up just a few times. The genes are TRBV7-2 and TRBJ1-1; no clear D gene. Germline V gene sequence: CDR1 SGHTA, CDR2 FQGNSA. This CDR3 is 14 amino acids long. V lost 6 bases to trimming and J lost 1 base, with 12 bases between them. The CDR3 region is CASRPSRTNTEAFF. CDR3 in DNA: TGTGCCAGCAGGCCTAGCCGGACGAACACTGAAGCTTTCTTT.

CDR3 loop: CALIAQGNTEAFF. The CDR3 DNA reads TGTGCCTTGATTGCACAGGGCAACACTGAAGCTTTCTTT. The V call is TRBV7-9, the J call TRBJ1-1; the D gene is possibly TRBD1 (6 bases). The germline gives CDR1 SEHNR, CDR2 FQNEAQ (reference sequence). V was shortened by 11 bases and J by 2 bases, with 15 bases between the two germline ends. The CDR3 contains 13 residues.